This T cell receptor (beta chain) was recovered during a study of blood T cells in healthy people across ages. The V gene lost 3 bases and the J gene lost 5 bases, with 16 bases spanning the gap. Looked up from germline, CDR1 is KGHSH and CDR2 is LQKENI. CDR3 length: 15 residues. A J-beta primer mix and a sample-barcoded 5' primer were used in a second PCR of about 6 to 12 cycles. In TCRdb, the 5' RACE reads were re-called with MiXCR into one record per CDR3 protein. The sample consists of 800,000 to 1,300,000 distinct CDR3 sequences, about 23% of them appearing once. These data also formed part of another study, on T cells of mothers and their children.

V and J are TRBV18 and TRBJ2-5; tentative D call: TRBD1 (5 bases). The sequence was obtained from a girl aged 2-9 years in good health. The sequenced material came from blood. The CDR3 reads CASSPPWGPVETQYF. The CDR3 nucleotides read TGTGCCAGCTCACCGCCTTGGGGCCCTGTGGAGACCCAGTACTTC.